Below, 4 T cell receptor beta chains from the same sample are listed, as sequenced in a study of shared T cell receptors in the human thymus (dated by TCRdb to 2020 to 2022). Receptors were amplified or captured by the immunoSEQ multiplex PCR assay. The clones in this table, taken by TCRdb from immuneACCESS, are in-frame only. Not every clone is retained; where verified, under half of the shortfall comes from an unresolved V gene, and the cause of the rest is unknown. The sample records approximately 400,000 clones, 85% to 95% of which are singletons. The ten largest clones represent approximately 0.02% of the sample. Sequencing was performed on thymocytes. Source of these receptors: a human donor.

This chain joins TRBV7-9 and TRBJ2-7; tentatively, D is TRBD2 (6 bases). V was pared by 1 base and J by 13 bases, with 17 bases between. CDR1 is SEHNR and CDR2 is FQNEAQ in the germline V gene (reference sequence). The CDR3 consists of 13 residues. The CDR3 region has the DNA TGTGCCAGCAGCTTAGAAGGGTTAGGCGGGACCTACTTC. Protein product: CASSLEGLGGTYF.

The CDR3, as DNA: TGTGCCAGCAGTTCTTTGGACAGGGACTATGGCTACACCTTC. It codes for CASSSLDRDYGYTF. This sequence joins TRBV27 and TRBJ1-2; 8 nucleotides agree with TRBD1. Germline CDR1 is MNHEY and CDR2 is SMNVEV (reference sequence). V lost 4 bases and J lost 3; bases outside the gene matches: 4. This CDR3 is 14 amino acids long.

The rearrangement joins TRBV6-4 to TRBJ2-6, with D unclear. V was clipped by 6 bases and J by 0 bases, with 9 bases between them. This CDR3 is 15 amino acids long. CDR1 and CDR2 from the germline V gene are MRHNA and SNTAGT. The CDR3 region is CASRPRSSGANVLTF. In DNA, the CDR3 is TGTGCCAGCAGACCGCGGAGCTCTGGGGCCAACGTCCTGACTTTC.

CDR3 DNA: TGTGCCAGCAGTGAAGGATCGCGGGAGAACACCGGGGAGCTGTTTTTT. Translation gives CASSEGSRENTGELFF. V and J are TRBV6-1 and TRBJ2-2, with D maybe TRBD2 (6 bases). CDR1 is MNHNS and CDR2 is SASEGT in the germline V gene. CDR3 length: 16 amino acids. Trimming removed 1 base at V and 1 base at J, with 10 bases between.